Listed here are 20 T cell receptor beta chains from one sample, sequenced in a study of cytomegalovirus exposure and HLA in healthy donors. The PCR had 60 Vbeta and 13 Jbeta primers. Sequencing used immunoSEQ multiplex PCR; TCRdb keeps in-frame clones, though not all of them. The top ten hold 8.4% of the sample, which has approximately 120,000 clones, 73% seen once. Specimen: PBMCs. Every receptor here comes from a man in his forties or fifties in good health and CMV-seronegative.

This chain connects TRBV7-9 to TRBJ1-1; no reliable D call. The CDR3 covers 13 residues. CDR1 is SEHNR, CDR2 FQNEAQ, per germline (reference sequence). V was clipped by 5 bases and J by 0 bases, with 7 bases between them. CDR3 sequence (DNA): TGTGCCAGCAGCCCAGTCCTGAACACTGAAGCTTTCTTT. As protein: CASSPVLNTEAFF.

This clone appeared a single time. V is TRBV18 and J is TRBJ2-3; 7 nucleotides line up with TRBD2. The CDR3 has 18 residues. Trimming at V came to 2 bases and at J to 2 bases, leaving 13 bases not matched to a gene. The V gene's germline CDR1 is KGHSH and CDR2 LQKENI. CDR3 nucleotide sequence: TGTGCCAGCTCACCAGGTCCGACTCGCGGGGGATTCACAGATACGCAGTATTTT. It encodes CASSPGPTRGGFTDTQYF.

This clone was recorded a few times. Mismatch with germline at one junction end may stem from a read error. The CDR3 sequence: CASREAGGGYTF. In DNA form, the CDR3 reads TGTGCCAGCAGAGAAGCAGGGGGCGGCTACACCTTC. The chain employs TRBV6-1 and TRBJ1-2, with 8 bases aligning to TRBD1. CDR3 size: 12 residues. Per the germline V gene, CDR1 is MNHNS and CDR2 is SASEGT.

This chain connects TRBV6-1 to TRBJ1-4; the D is unclear. Germline CDR1 reads MNHNS; CDR2 reads SASEGT. V lost 2 bases, J lost 0 bases, and 7 bases lay in between. The CDR3 runs 15 residues. CDR3 region: CASSELRATNEKLFF. The CDR3 bases are TGTGCCAGCAGTGAATTGCGTGCAACTAATGAAAAACTGTTTTTT.

The rearrangement links TRBV4-2 to TRBJ2-1; D unclear. V lost 4 bases and J lost 5, with 9 bases in between. CDR1 is LGHNA, CDR2 YNFKEQ, per germline. The CDR3 is 13 amino acids. The chain's CDR3 is CASSPFADNEQFF. The CDR3 bases are TGTGCCAGCAGCCCTTTTGCGGACAATGAGCAGTTCTTC.

The chain links TRBV2 to TRBJ2-7; D possibly corresponds to TRBD2 (5 bases). CDR1 is SNHLY, CDR2 FYNNEI, per germline. This CDR3 is 14 amino acids long. Trimming took 1 base from V and 5 from J, leaving 12 bases between them. The CDR3 region is CASSEERLANEQYF. CDR3 nucleotide sequence: TGTGCCAGCAGTGAAGAACGGCTAGCTAACGAGCAGTACTTC. The whole variable domain, remainder taken from reference TRBV2 and TRBJ2-7, is EPEVTQTPSHQVTQMGQEVILRCVPISNHLYFYWYRQILGQKVEFLVSFYNNEISEKSEIFDDQFSVERPDGSNFTLKIRSTKLEDSAMYFCASSEERLANEQYFGPGTRLTVT.

This clone is classed as medium-sized. V gene TRBV7-8 combines with J gene TRBJ1-5, with a tentative D call TRBD1 (5 bases). CDR3 length: 16 amino acids. Germline V gene lookup returns CDR1 SGHVS and CDR2 FQNEAQ. V was cut by 1 base and J by 4 bases, with 14 bases left in between. Written as DNA, the CDR3 is TGTGCCAGCAGCTTAGAATCTGGGACTTATAATCAGCCCCAGCATTTT. Translated: CASSLESGTYNQPQHF.

This sequence joins TRBV6-5 and TRBJ1-1; 7 bases agree with TRBD1. Germline assignment: CDR1 MNHEY and CDR2 SVGAGI. This CDR3 has 14 residues. J was trimmed by 10 bases and V by 6 bases; bases with no gene match: 14. CDR3 region: CASSDRQGHSPAFF. DNA for the CDR3: TGTGCCAGCAGCGACCGACAGGGCCACTCCCCAGCTTTCTTT.

V usage is TRBV15 and J usage is TRBJ1-1; D is possibly TRBD1 (6 bases). Germline values: CDR1 LNHNV, CDR2 YYDKDF (reference sequence). The V and J ends lost 5 bases and 3 bases respectively, with 13 bases between them. The CDR3 has 14 residues. The CDR3 protein is CATSRAGVDTEAFF. The CDR3 region has the DNA TGTGCCACCAGCCGCGCAGGGGTGGACACTGAAGCTTTCTTT.

The chain combines TRBV5-6 with TRBJ1-1; unclear D gene. The germline V and J ends were trimmed by 0 bases and 10 bases, with 16 bases remaining between them. From germline, CDR1 is SGHDT and CDR2 YYEEEE. The length of the CDR3 is 14 residues. CDR3 DNA sequence: TGTGCCAGCAGCTTGGAATCGAGCGGACGAGGAGCTTTCTTT. Protein sequence: CASSLESSGRGAFF.

This sequence joins TRBV6-4 and TRBJ2-1, with 8 bases identical to TRBD2. The CDR3 contains 15 residues. The germline CDR1 and CDR2 sequences are MRHNA and SNTAGT. V shed 3 bases, J shed 3 bases, and the junction held 4 bases outside the gene matches. Written as DNA, the CDR3 is TGTGCCAGCAGTGATGATGCGGGGGGCTACAATGAGCAGTTCTTC. Its protein product is CASSDDAGGYNEQFF.

This clone was picked up one time. The rearrangement uses TRBV5-1 and TRBJ2-3; D is possibly TRBD2 (6 bases). CDR3 size: 15 residues. CDR1 and CDR2 from the germline V gene are SGHRS and YFSETQ. Trimming took 4 bases from V and 2 from J, leaving 14 bases between them. CDR3 DNA: TGCGCCAGCAGCCTACGGGGGATTTACACAGATACGCAGTATTTT. Encoded protein: CASSLRGIYTDTQYF.

J is TRBJ1-5 and V is TRBV7-8, with 7 bases matching TRBD1. Germline lookup yields CDR1 SGHVS and CDR2 FQNEAQ. CDR3 length equals 15 residues. V shed 5 bases and J 5 bases; nucleotides not matched to a gene: 9. The CDR3 loop is CASSARTGTDQPQHF. The DNA of the CDR3 is TGTGCCAGCAGCGCCCGGACAGGTACGGATCAGCCCCAGCATTTT.

The V and J genes are TRBV6-6 and TRBJ1-5; 8 nucleotides agree with TRBD1. The CDR3 extends over 15 amino acids. The V and J ends lost 0 bases and 2 bases, in that order; junction bases with no gene match: 0. The germline gives CDR1 MNHNY, CDR2 SVGAGI (reference sequence). The CDR3 loop reads CASSYSTGGNQPQHF. The CDR3 bases are TGTGCCAGCAGTTACTCGACAGGGGGCAATCAGCCCCAGCATTTT.

The rearrangement links TRBV19 to TRBJ2-7; D not certain. Germline V gene data show CDR1 as LNHDA and CDR2 as SQIVND (reference sequence). There are 13 residues in the CDR3. V lost 2 bases, J lost 1 base, and 6 bases lay in between. CDR3 sequence reads: CASSITQSYEQYF. The CDR3 region has the DNA TGTGCCAGTAGTATAACACAGTCCTACGAGCAGTACTTC.

This sequence joins TRBV7-8 and TRBJ2-7; D is unclear. This CDR3 spans 14 amino acids. V lost 1 base to trimming and J lost 6 bases, with 13 bases between them. Germline assignment: CDR1 SGHVS and CDR2 FQNEAQ. This CDR3 is CASSLGVLFSEQYF. In DNA form, the CDR3 reads TGTGCCAGCAGCTTAGGTGTTTTGTTCTCCGAGCAGTACTTC.

The genes are TRBV6-5 and TRBJ2-1; TRBD1 is a possible D gene (5 bases). Between the trimmed V and J ends, which lost 7 bases and 1 base, there was a span of 14 bases. The V gene's germline CDR1 is MNHEY and CDR2 SVGAGI. The CDR3 is 15 amino acids. The CDR3 spells CASKLQVRSYNEQFF. CDR3 nucleotides: TGTGCCAGCAAATTACAGGTTCGGTCCTACAATGAGCAGTTCTTC.

The J gene is TRBJ1-2, the V gene TRBV15, with 8 bases aligning to TRBD1. The CDR3 has 13 amino acids. From germline, CDR1 is LNHNV and CDR2 YYDKDF (reference sequence). V dropped 8 bases and J dropped 5; count of bases not matched to a gene: 7. The CDR3 protein is CATSRQGSYGYTF. As DNA, the CDR3 is TGTGCCACCTCAAGACAGGGGAGTTATGGCTACACCTTC.

This clone was counted between two and nine times. The rearrangement uses TRBV11-2 and TRBJ2-7, with D possibly TRBD2 on 5 matching bases. This CDR3 has 13 amino acids. Trimming left V 5 bases short and J 5 bases short, with 13 bases between. CDR1 SGHAT and CDR2 FQNNGV come from the germline V gene. CDR3 DNA: TGTGCCAGCAGCCCCGGGGTCTGGAACGAGCAGTACTTC. The encoded protein is CASSPGVWNEQYF.

The gene calls are TRBV7-2 and TRBJ1-2, with D hard to call. Per the germline V gene, CDR1 is SGHTA and CDR2 is FQGNSA. V was pared by 5 bases and J by 9 bases, with 16 bases between. The length of the CDR3 is 13 residues. The CDR3, as DNA: TGTGCCAGCAGCCTCAAGAGTGAAAGAAGCTACACCTTC. It is translated as CASSLKSERSYTF. Based on the CDR3 plus reference TRBV7-2 and TRBJ1-2, the full variable domain is GAGVSQSPSNKVTEKGKDVELRCDPISGHTALYWYRQSLGQGLEFLIYFQGNSAPDKSGLPSDRFSAERTGGSVSTLTIQRTQQEDSAVYLCASSLKSERSYTFGSGTRLTVV.